These 28 T cell receptor beta chains came from one sample sequenced in a study of Graves' ophthalmopathy and Graves' hyperthyroidism (dated by TCRdb to the late 2010s). The sample was run on an Illumina HiSeq 2000. For repertoire sequencing, the TCR beta CDR3 regions were amplified from RNA transcripts. A first-round RT-PCR used HTBI primers with the Qiagen OneStep RT-PCR kit, followed by a second-round multiplex PCR, size selection and purification. TCRdb ran its own pipeline on the public reads, namely fastp trimming at Q25 and MiXCR clone calling, and kept in-frame beta chains. Entries that share a CDR3 protein sequence are merged under the most common genes and DNA. The sample yields over a million distinct CDR3 sequences; less than 45% were counted once. The top ten constitute approximately 10% of the sample. The sample was peripheral blood or thyroid tissue (not recorded which). Every receptor here comes from an adult man with Graves' hyperthyroidism.

The chain employs TRBV7-7 and TRBJ1-5, with no clear D. V was pared by 11 bases and J by 1 base, with 12 bases between. Germline V gene sequence: CDR1 SSHAT, CDR2 FNYEAQ (reference sequence). The CDR3 is 13 amino acids. CDR3 sequence: CADTAGSNQPQHF. The CDR3 DNA reads as TGTGCCGACACTGCCGGCAGCAATCAGCCCCAGCATTTT.

The chain joins TRBV2 to TRBJ2-7, with TRBD2 identical over 8 bases. This CDR3 has 10 residues. Germline-derived CDR1 and CDR2 are SNHLY and FYNNEI. The DNA of the CDR3 is TGTGCTAGCGGGAACTTCGAGCAGTACTTC. This translates into CASGNFEQYF.

This clonotype has ten or more counts. A much larger clone lies one base from this, so it may be a read error. The chain employs TRBV29-1 and TRBJ2-7, with TRBD1 identical over 7 bases. Germline V gives CDR1 SQVTM, CDR2 ANQGSEA. V shed 7 bases, J shed 3 bases, and the junction held 3 bases outside the gene matches. The CDR3 extends over 11 amino acids. The chain's CDR3 is CSGRQGYEQYF. CDR3 coding DNA: TGCAGCGGGCGACAGGGCTACGAGCAGTACTTC.

In this sample, this clonotype turned up a few times. The chain couples TRBV7-3 to TRBJ2-6; 7 bases fit TRBD2. Trimming cost V 3 bases and J 3 bases; bases outside gene matches: 11. The CDR3 is made up of 18 amino acids. The germline CDR1 and CDR2 sequences are SGHTA and FQGTGA. CDR3 region: CASSFYGGSLGGANVLTF. The CDR3 nucleotides are TGTGCCAGCAGCTTTTATGGCGGGAGTTTAGGTGGGGCCAACGTCCTGACTTTC.

This clonotype was seen repeatedly, ten times or more. V usage is TRBV7-2 and J usage is TRBJ2-7; the D is unclear. CDR1 is SGHTA, CDR2 FQGNSA, per germline. The CDR3 has 14 residues. Trimming pared 1 base from V and 2 bases from J, leaving 9 bases between. The CDR3 spells CASSLGQNTYEQYF. The CDR3 DNA reads TGTGCCAGCAGCTTAGGGCAGAACACCTACGAGCAGTACTTC.

This clonotype was seen at least ten times. The V gene is TRBV20-1, the J gene TRBJ1-2; TRBD1 matches at 9 bases. Germline V gene sequence: CDR1 DFQATT, CDR2 SNEGSKA (reference sequence). The ends lost 0 bases at V and 4 bases at J; junction bases unmatched: 0. The CDR3 loop spans 13 amino acids. The DNA of the CDR3 is TGCAGTGCTAGAGAACAGGGGGCCTATGGCTACACCTTC. It specifies CSAREQGAYGYTF.

The chain links TRBV19 to TRBJ1-1; D not resolved. The ends were cut back, 0 bases at V and 6 bases at J, with 14 bases in the middle. In germline, CDR1 is LNHDA, CDR2 SQIVND (reference sequence). The CDR3 covers 15 residues. The CDR3, as DNA: TGTGCCAGTAGTATAGATCCGGGGTATCGGGCTGAAGCTTTCTTT. It codes for CASSIDPGYRAEAFF.

Concerning this clonotype itself: A junction end diverges from the germline sequence, so it may reflect a read error. The rearrangement links TRBV10-3 to TRBJ1-3; maybe TRBD1 (6 bases). The CDR3 sequence is 13 residues long. CDR1 is ENHRY and CDR2 is SYGVKD in the germline V gene. CDR3 bases: TGTGCCATCAGACAGGGTGCTGGAAACGCCATATATTTT. Translation: CAIRQGAGNAIYF.

The chain is built from TRBV7-6 and TRBJ2-7, with D possibly TRBD2 on 5 matching bases. Germline V lookup: CDR1 SGHVS, CDR2 FNYEAQ. CDR3 length: 16 residues. Trimming took 1 base from V and 0 from J, leaving 13 bases between them. In DNA form, the CDR3 reads TGTGCCAGCAGCTTAGGGGGAAGCGGAGTCTCCTACGAGCAGTACTTC. It encodes CASSLGGSGVSYEQYF.

The gene calls are TRBV27 and TRBJ2-2, with 7 bases aligning to TRBD1. CDR1 and CDR2 (germline): MNHEY, SMNVEV (reference sequence). CDR3 length equals 13 residues. Trimming took 6 bases from V and 10 from J; bases not matched to a gene: 8. The CDR3 region is CASSQTGSEELFF. The CDR3 DNA reads as TGTGCCAGCAGCCAGACAGGGTCCGAGGAGCTGTTTTTT.

The chain links TRBV6-6 to TRBJ2-5, with TRBD2 identical over 14 bases. CDR1 and CDR2 (germline): MNHNY, SVGAGI (reference sequence). V was pared by 2 bases and J by 1 base, with 6 bases of the junction left unmatched. The CDR3 is 18 residues long. CDR3 DNA sequence: TGTGCCAGCAGTTACCACACCGGGACTAGCGGGGGCCAAGAGACCCAGTACTTC. Its translation: CASSYHTGTSGGQETQYF.

The genes are TRBV7-9 and TRBJ2-7, with 7 bases lining up with TRBD1. The J segment lost 1 base and the V segment lost 5 bases, leaving 8 bases of the junction unmatched. The CDR3 extends over 15 amino acids. Germline CDR1 is SEHNR and CDR2 is FQNEAQ (reference sequence). The CDR3 bases are TGTGCCAGCAGCGGACGGGACAGTTTTTCCTACGAGCAGTACTTC. Its protein product is CASSGRDSFSYEQYF.

This clonotype was counted at least ten times. The CDR3 spells CSVSTAGDNYGYTF. The CDR3 nucleotides read TGCAGCGTTTCCACGGCAGGAGACAACTATGGCTACACCTTC. The V and J genes are TRBV29-1 and TRBJ1-2; D remains ambiguous. The CDR3 loop spans 14 amino acids. Germline assignment: CDR1 SQVTM and CDR2 ANQGSEA. V was cut by 5 bases and J by 2 bases, with 15 bases left in between.

The gene calls are TRBV10-3 and TRBJ1-2; 8 nucleotides line up with TRBD1. V gave up 5 bases and J gave up 5 bases; unmatched junction bases: 10. This CDR3 is 15 amino acids long. CDR1 is ENHRY and CDR2 is SYGVKD in the germline V gene. CDR3 loop: CAISTSSTGEYGYTF. As DNA, the CDR3 is TGTGCCATCAGTACATCCTCGACAGGGGAGTATGGCTACACCTTC.

There are many counts of this clonotype. V usage is TRBV29-1 and J usage is TRBJ1-5, with a possible D match to TRBD1 (5 bases). This CDR3 contains 17 residues. In germline, CDR1 is SQVTM, CDR2 ANQGSEA. The V end was cut by 6 bases, the J end by 2 bases, with 23 bases between. The CDR3 loop reads CSVQFSQGIGGNQPQHF. CDR3 sequence (DNA): TGCAGCGTCCAGTTTTCCCAGGGAATTGGGGGCAATCAGCCCCAGCATTTT. Combining the CDR3 with reference TRBV29-1 and TRBJ1-5 gives the whole variable domain SAVISQKPSRDICQRGTSLTIQCQVDSQVTMMFWYRQQPGQSLTLIATANQGSEATYESGFVIDKFPISRPNLTFSTLTVSNMSPEDSSIYLCSVQFSQGIGGNQPQHFGDGTRLSIL.

Many counts were recorded for this clonotype. This chain links TRBV19 with TRBJ1-1; no clear D gene. Trimming left V 0 bases short and J 0 bases short, with 8 bases between. The germline V gene has CDR1 LNHDA and CDR2 SQIVND (reference sequence). This CDR3 comprises 15 residues. The CDR3 region is CASSIDPAMNTEAFF. CDR3 DNA: TGTGCCAGTAGTATAGATCCGGCCATGAACACTGAAGCTTTCTTT.

The chain couples TRBV6-5 to TRBJ1-6; tentative D call: TRBD1 (5 bases). With 2 bases removed from V and 8 bases from J, the gap between germline ends came to 13 bases. The CDR3 sequence is 15 residues long. Germline V gene lookup returns CDR1 MNHEY and CDR2 SVGAGI. This CDR3 reads CASSYGAGRDSPLHF. The CDR3 nucleotides are TGTGCCAGCAGTTACGGGGCAGGGAGAGATTCACCCCTCCACTTT.

This clonotype was counted a few times. The chain uses TRBV6-5 and TRBJ2-7; the D is unclear. V lost 5 bases, J lost 2 bases, and 10 bases lay in between. The V gene's germline CDR1 is MNHEY and CDR2 SVGAGI. This CDR3 has 13 residues. CDR3 bases: TGTGCCAGCAGTGCCCGGATAGCCTACGAGCAGTACTTC. It is translated as CASSARIAYEQYF.

CDR3 in DNA: TGCGCCAGCAGCCAAGACCAGACGAACACCGGGGAGCTGTTTTTT. This translates into CASSQDQTNTGELFF. The chain combines TRBV5-1 with TRBJ2-2; D is unresolved. CDR3 size: 15 residues. V was clipped by 4 bases and J by 0 bases, with 10 bases between them. Germline CDR1 reads SGHRS; CDR2 reads YFSETQ.

The V and J genes are TRBV20-1 and TRBJ1-1; no firm D call. The CDR3 length is 12 residues. Per germline, CDR1 DFQATT and CDR2 SNEGSKA (reference sequence). Trimming removed 5 bases at V and 4 bases at J, with 11 bases between. CDR3 in DNA: TGCAGTGCTGCTGAGAAGGGCACTGAAGCTTTCTTT. This gives the protein CSAAEKGTEAFF.

This clonotype showed up many times. The chain employs TRBV20-1 and TRBJ1-1, with 8 nucleotides matching TRBD1. Trimming at V came to 6 bases and at J to 1 base, leaving 4 bases not matched to a gene. This CDR3 comprises 13 residues. Germline V CDR1 and CDR2: DFQATT, SNEGSKA (reference sequence). Written as DNA, the CDR3 is TGCAGTGCGGGGACAGGCAGGAACACTGAAGCTTTCTTT. It yields the protein CSAGTGRNTEAFF.

The gene calls are TRBV24-1 and TRBJ2-5; tentatively, D is TRBD2 (6 bases). Trimming shortened V by 10 bases and J by 0 bases, and 23 bases separated the two germline ends. The length of the CDR3 is 17 residues. Germline loops: CDR1 KGHDR, CDR2 SFDVKD. The CDR3 protein is CATGTEQRAEYQETQYF. Written as DNA, the CDR3 is TGTGCCACGGGAACCGAACAGCGGGCTGAGTACCAAGAGACCCAGTACTTC.

This chain joins TRBV19 and TRBJ1-1; TRBD1 might be the D (5 bases). The CDR3 has 17 residues. With 3 bases removed from V and 4 bases from J, the gap between germline ends came to 21 bases. Germline assignment: CDR1 LNHDA and CDR2 SQIVND (reference sequence). The CDR3 DNA reads as TGTGCCAGTAGTATCCGGGGGAACAGCTTCCTGGGCACTGAAGCTTTCTTT. The encoded protein is CASSIRGNSFLGTEAFF.

The chain links TRBV7-2 to TRBJ1-6; 7 bases line up with TRBD1. CDR3 length equals 14 residues. The V gene's germline CDR1 is SGHTA and CDR2 FQGNSA. After removal of 5 bases from V and 9 bases from J, the junction contained 7 bases not matched to a gene. As DNA, the CDR3 is TGTGCCAGCAGCCCACAGGGGTCGGGTTCACCCCTCCACTTT. It yields the protein CASSPQGSGSPLHF.

This clonotype showed up just a few times. The V and J genes are TRBV9 and TRBJ2-2; maybe TRBD2 (5 bases). The V gene's germline CDR1 is SGDLS and CDR2 YYNGEE. Trimming cost V 0 bases and J 6 bases, with 15 bases left between them. CDR3 length equals 16 residues. CDR3 residues: CASSVGGSTLAGELFF. DNA of the CDR3: TGTGCCAGCAGCGTAGGCGGGTCAACCCTCGCCGGGGAGCTGTTTTTT.

This clonotype was counted ten times or more. J is TRBJ2-6 and V is TRBV7-2; D call uncertain. Germline V CDR1 and CDR2: SGHTA, FQGNSA. Between the trimmed V and J ends, which lost 8 bases and 3 bases, there was a span of 8 bases. The CDR3 is 13 residues long. The CDR3 region is CASPPRGANVLTF. For the CDR3, the DNA is TGTGCCAGCCCCCCCCGTGGGGCCAACGTCCTGACTTTC.

In its sample, this clonotype was seen many times. V is TRBV9 and J is TRBJ1-2, with D hard to call. V was cut by 0 bases and J by 8 bases, with 17 bases left in between. CDR3 size: 15 residues. Per the germline V gene, CDR1 is SGDLS and CDR2 is YYNGEE. DNA of the CDR3: TGTGCCAGCAGCGTAGATAGATGGGCAGATGGGGGCTACACCTTC. Translation gives CASSVDRWADGGYTF.

Concerning this clonotype itself: Being one base from a much bigger clone, this may be a read error. Written as DNA, the CDR3 is TGTGCCAACAGCCTCCCCGGGCCGGGAGGAGGAGAAAAACTGTTTTTT. Translation: CANSLPGPGGGEKLFF. J is TRBJ1-4 and V is TRBV7-8; D is undetermined. This CDR3 contains 16 residues. Germline loops: CDR1 SGHVS, CDR2 FQNEAQ.